This T cell receptor (beta chain) was identified during a study of regulatory T cells in long-lasting Graves disease. On the study more broadly: More than 5 years of antithyroid drugs with positive TSH receptor antibodies defined persistent Graves' disease.

Trimming took off 4 bases at V and 6 bases at J, with 12 bases between the two ends. The CDR3 runs to 13 residues. Germline lookup yields CDR1 ENHRY and CDR2 SYGVKD. Through Arm-PCR of CDR3 regions and iRepertoire HTBI primers, TCR beta libraries were built. MiXCR, run by TCRdb on the multiplex PCR reads, gives a single entry per CDR3 protein. The sample includes approximately 400,000 distinct CDR3 sequences, less than 25% of them seen just once. Time point described: persistent/refractory GD, antithyroid drugs over 5 years with positive TRAb. Construction of the TCR library relied on RNA isolated from PBMCs. Nine milliliters of peripheral blood went into EDTA tubes.

The sequence came from a female donor with Graves disease. The rearrangement links TRBV10-3 to TRBJ1-1; maybe TRBD1 (6 bases). Sequenced material: peripheral blood mononuclear cells (PBMCs), taken when the disease was refractory, from a patient treated with antithyroid drugs. The CDR3 DNA sequence: TGTGCCATCAGTGCAAACAGGGTTTCTGAAGCTTTCTTT. Translating it yields CAISANRVSEAFF.